These T cell receptor beta chains were read from a single sample in a study of monozygotic twins with inflammatory bowel disease. TCRdb reprocessed the 5' RACE reads and stores each CDR3 protein as one record, lacking DNA. This listing includes 140,000 to 150,000 distinct CDR3 sequences. The material sequenced was blood. The source is a human donor with ulcerative colitis or Crohn's disease, or a healthy co-twin of an affected twin (not recorded which). Each CDR3 is given with its conserved first and last residue. Each record gives: V gene, J gene, CDR3 protein.

TRBV6-5,TRBJ2-3,CASSYSLAGELGSTDTQYF
TRBV18,TRBJ1-1,CASSPATGWGTEAFF
TRBV3-1,TRBJ2-5,CASSQEETQYF
TRBV7-6,TRBJ1-2,CASSASTGNYGYTF
TRBV5-1,TRBJ2-7,CASSSRGAHYEQYF
TRBV6-5,TRBJ1-1,CASSYGGDTEAFF
TRBV12-3/TRBV12-4,TRBJ1-1,CASSNDRGTEAFF
TRBV6-5,TRBJ1-1,CASSSVLTGWSEAFF
TRBV5-4,TRBJ1-4,CASSFFNEKLFF
TRBV12-3/TRBV12-4,TRBJ2-7,CASSYPDGRNYEQYF
TRBV11-2,TRBJ2-4,CASSLEYSKNIQYF
TRBV5-1,TRBJ2-5,CASSYKTRGPETQYF
TRBV19,TRBJ2-1,CASSWTSGSSYNEQFF
TRBV6-2/TRBV6-3,TRBJ1-1,CASSYRERSTEAFF
TRBV24-1,TRBJ2-3,CATSHRVGLDTQYF
TRBV20-1,TRBJ2-5,CSAGREETQYF
TRBV7-2,TRBJ2-5,CASGASGKETQYF
TRBV7-6,TRBJ2-2,CASQNLGNTGELFF
TRBV18,TRBJ2-7,CASSPSTGVLTYEQYF
TRBV5-1,TRBJ2-3,CASSRTLAVPGDTQYF
TRBV12-3/TRBV12-4,TRBJ1-6,CASSPPSAGNSPLHF
TRBV27,TRBJ2-7,CASSGLAGATFYEQYF
TRBV20-1,TRBJ2-7,CSARDLGTPGRSYEQYF
TRBV20-1,TRBJ2-1,CSASSGTPLYNEQFF
TRBV7-9,TRBJ2-6,CASSLRASGANVLTF
TRBV4-3,TRBJ2-3,CASSQEASGNTDTQYF
TRBV11-2,TRBJ2-5,CASSPGSGTTETQYF
TRBV29-1,TRBJ1-1,CSGDRGLKNTEAFF
TRBV5-1,TRBJ2-5,CASSLEGLDRETQYF
TRBV29-1,TRBJ2-5,CSVHPPGQQETQYF
TRBV30,TRBJ1-1,CAWSGPLTGKGSLFEAFF
TRBV5-1,TRBJ2-3,CASSLTISTDTQYF
TRBV12-3/TRBV12-4,TRBJ1-5,CASSFSFGQPQHF
TRBV30,TRBJ1-1,CAWSVVLGLPNTEAFF
TRBV7-3,TRBJ2-3,CASSKEGTSRFATQYF
TRBV5-1,TRBJ2-7,CASSLTTGYYEQYF
TRBV7-9,TRBJ1-4,CASSPSTGGNEKLFF
TRBV7-6,TRBJ1-1,CASSLEASFGAEAFF
TRBV6-6,TRBJ1-5,CASSYPPEQPQHF
TRBV20-1,TRBJ1-5,CSASMGLDQPQHF
TRBV9,TRBJ2-7,CASSPPGGGSQYF
TRBV11-1,TRBJ1-1,CASSSGRAKSEAFF
TRBV6-1,TRBJ2-3,CASRFRDREVRRDTQYF
TRBV20-1,TRBJ2-5,CSAIRQQQETQYF
TRBV20-1,TRBJ2-3,CSARRTGGTDTQYF
TRBV11-3,TRBJ1-6,CASSLDSNNSPLHF
TRBV6-2/TRBV6-3,TRBJ2-7,CASSATRGAAEKYF
TRBV30,TRBJ1-5,CAWRVRGGGQPQHF
TRBV5-5,TRBJ2-5,CASSSDRGRETQYF
TRBV5-6,TRBJ1-4,CASSQRDRGEKLFF
TRBV29-1,TRBJ1-2,CSVSGQGARRGYTF